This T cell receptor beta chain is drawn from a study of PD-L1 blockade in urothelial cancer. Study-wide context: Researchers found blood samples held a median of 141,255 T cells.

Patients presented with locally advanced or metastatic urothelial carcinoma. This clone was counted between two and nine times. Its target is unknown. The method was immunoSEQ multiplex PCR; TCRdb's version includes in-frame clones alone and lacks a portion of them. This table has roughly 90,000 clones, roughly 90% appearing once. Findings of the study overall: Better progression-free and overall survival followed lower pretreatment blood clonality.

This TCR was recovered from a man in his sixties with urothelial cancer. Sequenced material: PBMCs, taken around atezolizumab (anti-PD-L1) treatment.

CDR3 DNA: TGTGCCAGCGCTTCCCGGGGACAGACTAACTATGGCTACACCTTC. This encodes CASASRGQTNYGYTF. The chain uses TRBV27 and TRBJ1-2; 7 bases align to TRBD1. V trimming: 8 bases; J trimming: 0 bases; junction bases outside the gene matches: 9. CDR1 is MNHEY and CDR2 is SMNVEV in the germline V gene (reference sequence). This CDR3 comprises 15 residues.